This TCR beta chain was sequenced during a study of cytomegalovirus exposure and HLA in healthy donors. Study at large: For the 300 to 400 genotyped donors, roughly 80% fell within the Caucasian-associated ancestry cluster. Overall study results and limits: Sequencing likely generated an artifact that appeared as a cluster of highly shared sequence variants. Later analysis revealed greater clonal expansion in HLA-associated TCR beta chains than in equally common others. Reportedly, TCR beta sequences accurately predicted HLA-A and HLA-B alleles in most subjects.

Use of 60 Vbeta and 13 Jbeta primers characterized the PCR. Method: immunoSEQ multiplex PCR; TCRdb's copy keeps in-frame clones and lacks some. The repertoire consists of 130,000 to 150,000 clones, with about 75% occurring once and the leading ten covering roughly 0.68%. The CDR3 spans 9 residues, counting both ends. In regard to this clone: Its antigen is currently unknown. A read error is likely, as this CDR3 ends without the conserved phenylalanine or tryptophan. Because the CDR3's place on the DNA is in doubt, the DNA is left out and the CDR3 is given as listed by TCRdb.

This sequence was found in a male donor in good health and CMV-seronegative. The rearrangement joins TRBV3-2 to TRBJ2-7; TRBD2 reflects the table's D call only, with no check against the DNA. TRBV3-2 is described as a pseudogene. Source material: PBMCs. CDR3: CAKRWASGT.